The rows below give T cell receptor beta chains drawn from one sample of a study of shared clonotypes between healthy human individuals. Some clones are missing from TCRdb's copy, which holds only in-frame ones; the method was immunoSEQ multiplex PCR. The table lists about 380,000 clones, just over 95% of them singletons. The material sequenced was memory CD8+ T cells sorted from blood. Source of these receptors: a man aged 25 to 45 in good health. Each CDR3 is given with its conserved first and last residue. A D gene is named only where the DNA matches it firmly. Size is stated for part of the rows, as once, few or many counts, or as a class when the clone is expanded.

d_gene,v_gene,abundance,j_gene,CDR3aa,CDR3nt
.,TRBV7-9,.,TRBJ2-6,CASSLPGANVLTF,TGTGCCAGCAGCTTACCTGGGGCCAACGTCCTGACTTTC
.,TRBV9,.,TRBJ2-5,CASSDPGLGYQETQYF,TGTGCCAGCAGCGACCCGGGCCTGGGGTACCAAGAGACCCAGTACTTC
.,TRBV11-2,.,TRBJ2-5,CASSLDIGVGGEETQYF,TGTGCCAGCAGCTTAGATATTGGGGTGGGAGGCGAAGAGACCCAGTACTTC
.,TRBV4-2,.,TRBJ2-2,CASSQGISSRELFF,TGTGCCAGCAGCCAAGGTATCAGTAGCAGGGAGCTGTTTTTT
TRBD1,TRBV13,.,TRBJ1-3,CASSLGAGGGNTIYF,TGTGCCAGCAGCTTAGGAGCAGGGGGCGGAAACACCATATATTTT
.,TRBV27,.,TRBJ2-7,CASSYGRSYEQYF,TGTGCCAGCAGTTACGGGAGAAGCTACGAGCAGTACTTC
TRBD2,TRBV7-9,.,TRBJ2-1,CASSSLAGTYNEQFF,TGTGCCAGCAGCTCCCTAGCGGGGACCTACAATGAGCAGTTCTTC
.,TRBV19,.,TRBJ2-5,CASSIAGVETQYF,TGTGCCAGTAGTATAGCGGGAGTGGAGACCCAGTACTTC
.,TRBV20-1,.,TRBJ1-1,CSATREGIAFF,TGCAGTGCTACCCGTGAGGGGATCGCTTTCTTT
.,TRBV18,.,TRBJ1-4,CASSPWGTNEKLFF,TGTGCCAGCTCACCATGGGGAACTAATGAAAAACTGTTTTTT
.,TRBV5-5,.,TRBJ2-5,CASSWGETQYF,TGTGCCAGCAGCTGGGGTGAGACCCAGTACTTC
TRBD1,TRBV7-8,.,TRBJ1-2,CASSHRDRGRDGYTF,TGTGCCAGCAGCCACAGGGACAGGGGTCGTGATGGCTACACCTTC
TRBD1,TRBV25-1,.,TRBJ2-7,CASSGGQGPYEQYF,TGTGCCAGCAGTGGAGGACAGGGCCCCTACGAGCAGTACTTC
.,TRBV11-3,.,TRBJ2-1,CASSPRGLVNEQFF,TGTGCCAGCAGCCCCCGGGGGCTAGTCAATGAGCAGTTCTTC
.,TRBV2,.,TRBJ2-3,CASSERGKGGDTQYF,TGTGCCAGCAGTGAGCGCGGGAAAGGAGGAGATACGCAGTATTTT
TRBD2,TRBV6-5,.,TRBJ2-1,CASTGTSGTYNEQFF,TGTGCCAGCACCGGGACTAGCGGGACCTACAATGAGCAGTTCTTC
.,TRBV7-9,once,TRBJ1-2,CASSLISSATGQYGYTF,TGTGCCAGCAGCTTAATATCTTCGGCGACAGGCCAATATGGCTACACCTTC
TRBD1,TRBV18,.,TRBJ2-7,CASSPGQGRYEQYF,TGTGCCAGCTCACCAGGACAGGGGAGGTACGAGCAGTACTTC
.,TRBV5-1,.,TRBJ1-3,CASSLMGTPYSGNTIYF,TGCGCCAGCAGCTTGATGGGGACCCCCTACTCTGGAAACACCATATATTTT
.,TRBV5-8,once,TRBJ2-4,CASSLGWGRDIQYF,TGTGCCAGCAGCTTGGGATGGGGTAGGGACATTCAGTACTTC
.,TRBV6-6,.,TRBJ2-7,CASSPLIRRDYEQYF,TGTGCCAGCTCCCCCCTAATTAGACGGGACTACGAGCAGTACTTC
.,TRBV19,.,TRBJ2-6,CASSMGAGGANVLTF,TGTGCCAGTAGTATGGGGGCGGGTGGGGCCAACGTCCTGACTTTC
TRBD2,TRBV27,.,TRBJ2-3,CASSFVAGAADTQYF,TGTGCCAGCAGTTTCGTAGCGGGAGCGGCAGATACGCAGTATTTT
.,TRBV20-1,.,TRBJ1-1,CSASDTEAFF,TGCAGTGCTAGCGACACTGAAGCTTTCTTT
.,TRBV28,.,TRBJ1-4,CASSREQGKLFF,TGTGCCAGCAGTCGGGAACAGGGAAAACTGTTTTTT
TRBD2,TRBV5-6,.,TRBJ2-3,CASSSWTSGRAADTQYF,TGTGCCAGCAGCTCCTGGACTAGCGGGAGGGCTGCAGATACGCAGTATTTT
.,TRBV28,.,TRBJ2-7,CASRRFDPANEQYF,TGTGCCAGCAGACGATTCGACCCAGCCAACGAGCAGTACTTC
.,TRBV6-5,.,TRBJ2-6,CASSYPDLPGANVLTF,TGTGCCAGCAGTTACCCGGACCTCCCTGGGGCCAACGTCCTGACTTTC
.,TRBV5-1,once,TRBJ1-1,CASSSNRAGWTEAFF,TGCGCCAGCAGCTCAAACAGGGCGGGGTGGACTGAAGCTTTCTTT
.,TRBV19,.,TRBJ1-4,CATPWPKAADEKLFF,TGTGCCACTCCCTGGCCCAAGGCCGCGGATGAAAAACTGTTTTTT
TRBD2,TRBV6-5,.,TRBJ2-3,CASSWGSGSRDTQYF,TGTGCCAGCAGTTGGGGTAGCGGGAGCAGAGATACGCAGTATTTT
.,TRBV18,.,TRBJ2-7,CASSPSPGPLSYEQYF,TGTGCCAGCTCACCCAGCCCGGGACCACTCTCCTACGAGCAGTACTTC
TRBD1,TRBV5-6,once,TRBJ1-4,CASSLDTPGQGRNEKLFF,TGTGCCAGCAGCTTGGACACTCCGGGACAGGGAAGGAATGAAAAACTGTTTTTT
.,TRBV25-1,.,TRBJ2-7,CASSEYDGGGEQYF,TGTGCCAGCAGTGAATATGATGGAGGGGGCGAGCAGTACTTC
.,TRBV5-1,.,TRBJ2-2,CASSLERGDTGELFF,TGCGCCAGCAGCTTGGAGAGGGGAGACACCGGGGAGCTGTTTTTT
.,TRBV27,.,TRBJ2-7,CASSPPGRPTYEQYF,TGTGCCAGCAGCCCCCCGGGGAGACCTACCTACGAGCAGTACTTC
TRBD2,TRBV6-1,.,TRBJ2-7,CASSEALVRGRVTYEQYF,TGTGCCAGCAGTGAAGCCCTGGTTCGCGGGAGGGTCACCTACGAGCAGTACTTC
.,TRBV5-4,.,TRBJ1-2,CASSLLDSYGYTF,TGTGCCAGCAGCTTGTTGGACAGCTATGGCTACACCTTC
.,TRBV7-2,.,TRBJ2-1,CASSSSYEQFF,TGTGCCAGCAGCTCTAGCTATGAGCAGTTCTTC
TRBD2,TRBV27,once,TRBJ2-7,CASSIGTSGRYEQYF,TGTGCCAGCAGTATCGGGACTAGCGGGAGGTACGAGCAGTACTTC
.,TRBV7-9,.,TRBJ2-3,CASSPTFEATDTQYF,TGTGCCAGCAGCCCGACCTTTGAGGCCACAGATACGCAGTATTTT
TRBD2,TRBV19,.,TRBJ2-1,CASSSVRTGTSDNEQFF,TGTGCCAGTAGCTCGGTCCGCACCGGGACTAGTGACAATGAGCAGTTCTTC
TRBD1,TRBV18,.,TRBJ2-7,CASSPGTAYRYEQYF,TGTGCCAGCTCACCCGGGACAGCCTACCGCTACGAGCAGTACTTC
.,TRBV13,.,TRBJ2-7,CASSEKAGTPPYEQYF,TGTGCCAGCAGCGAGAAAGCCGGGACTCCTCCCTACGAGCAGTACTTC
.,TRBV9,.,TRBJ2-1,CASSVVGTPYNEQFF,TGTGCCAGCAGCGTAGTGGGGACACCCTACAATGAGCAGTTCTTC
TRBD2,TRBV10-3,.,TRBJ2-7,CAISGSGDYEQYF,TGTGCCATCAGTGGGAGCGGGGACTACGAGCAGTACTTC
.,TRBV27,once,TRBJ1-2,CASRQGGYGYTF,TGTGCCAGCAGACAGGGAGGCTATGGCTACACCTTC
.,TRBV7-9,.,TRBJ1-3,CASSSGLIGNTIYF,TGTGCCAGCAGCTCGGGACTTATTGGAAACACCATATATTTT
.,TRBV6-6,.,TRBJ2-5,CASSYRTGTTTRYF,TGTGCCAGCAGTTACCGAACTGGGACAACTACTAGGTACTTC
TRBD1,TRBV11-2,.,TRBJ2-3,CASSLSWVQGDTQYF,TGTGCCAGCAGCTTGAGCTGGGTACAGGGGGATACGCAGTATTTT
.,TRBV4-2,.,TRBJ1-2,CASSQGGRSYYGYTF,TGTGCCAGCAGCCAAGGAGGCCGCAGCTACTATGGCTACACCTTC
.,TRBV18,.,TRBJ1-2,CASSRESYGYTF,TGTGCCAGCTCACGGGAAAGCTATGGCTACACCTTC
TRBD1,TRBV9,.,TRBJ2-7,CASSVGQGASYEQYF,TGTGCCAGCAGCGTCGGACAGGGGGCCTCCTACGAGCAGTACTTC
.,TRBV27,.,TRBJ2-1,CASSPTVYNEQFF,TGTGCCAGCAGTCCTACAGTTTACAATGAGCAGTTCTTC
.,TRBV7-9,.,TRBJ1-1,CASSTGPNTEAFF,TGTGCCAGCAGCACGGGTCCAAACACTGAAGCTTTCTTT